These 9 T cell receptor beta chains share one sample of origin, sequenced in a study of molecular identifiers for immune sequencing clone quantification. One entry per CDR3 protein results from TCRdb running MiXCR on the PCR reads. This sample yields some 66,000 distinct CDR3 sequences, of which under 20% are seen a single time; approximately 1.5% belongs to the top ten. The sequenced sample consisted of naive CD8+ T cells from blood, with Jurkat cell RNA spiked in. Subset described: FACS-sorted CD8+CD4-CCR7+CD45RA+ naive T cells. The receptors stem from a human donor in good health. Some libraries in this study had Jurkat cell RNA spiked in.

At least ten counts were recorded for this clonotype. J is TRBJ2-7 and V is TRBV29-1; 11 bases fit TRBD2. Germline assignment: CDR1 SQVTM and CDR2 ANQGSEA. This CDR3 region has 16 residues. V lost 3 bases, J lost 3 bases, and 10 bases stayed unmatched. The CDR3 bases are TGCAGCGTTGAGGGTGGGCTAGCGGGGGGAAACTACGAGCAGTACTTC. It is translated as CSVEGGLAGGNYEQYF.

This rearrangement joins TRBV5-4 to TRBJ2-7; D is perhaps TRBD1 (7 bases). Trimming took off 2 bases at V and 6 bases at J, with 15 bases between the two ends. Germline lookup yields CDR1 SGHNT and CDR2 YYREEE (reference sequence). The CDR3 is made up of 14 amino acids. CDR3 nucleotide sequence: TGTGCCAGCAGCTTCGCGGAGGGGGCGGTCGAGCAGTACTTC. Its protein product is CASSFAEGAVEQYF.

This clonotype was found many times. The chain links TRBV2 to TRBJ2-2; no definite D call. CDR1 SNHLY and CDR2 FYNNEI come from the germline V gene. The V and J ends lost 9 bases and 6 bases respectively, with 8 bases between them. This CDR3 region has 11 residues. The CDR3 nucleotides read TGTGCCAGTTCAGTGCCCGGGGAGCTGTTTTTT. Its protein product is CASSVPGELFF. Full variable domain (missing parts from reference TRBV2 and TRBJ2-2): EPEVTQTPSHQVTQMGQEVILRCVPISNHLYFYWYRQILGQKVEFLVSFYNNEISEKSEIFDDQFSVERPDGSNFTLKIRSTKLEDSAMYFCASSVPGELFFGEGSRLTVL.

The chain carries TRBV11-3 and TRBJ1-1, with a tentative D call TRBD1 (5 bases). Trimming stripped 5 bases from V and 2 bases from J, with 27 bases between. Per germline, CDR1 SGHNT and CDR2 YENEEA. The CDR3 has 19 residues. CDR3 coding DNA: TGTGCCAGCAGCCAGACTGTTGGGGGGTGGCGGTTCGAAAACACTGAAGCTTTCTTT. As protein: CASSQTVGGWRFENTEAFF.

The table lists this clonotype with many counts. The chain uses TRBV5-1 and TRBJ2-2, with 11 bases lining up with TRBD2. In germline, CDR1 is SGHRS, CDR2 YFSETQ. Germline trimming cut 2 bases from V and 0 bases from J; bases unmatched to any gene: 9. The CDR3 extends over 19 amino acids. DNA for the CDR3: TGCGCCAGCAGCTTAAGCGCCCTGACTAGCGGGGCGAACACCGGGGAGCTGTTTTTT. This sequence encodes CASSLSALTSGANTGELFF. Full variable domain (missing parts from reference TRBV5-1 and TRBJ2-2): KAGVTQTPRYLIKTRGQQVTLSCSPISGHRSVSWYQQTPGQGLQFLFEYFSETQRNKGNFPGRFSGRQFSNSRSEMNVSTLELGDSALYLCASSLSALTSGANTGELFFGEGSRLTVL.

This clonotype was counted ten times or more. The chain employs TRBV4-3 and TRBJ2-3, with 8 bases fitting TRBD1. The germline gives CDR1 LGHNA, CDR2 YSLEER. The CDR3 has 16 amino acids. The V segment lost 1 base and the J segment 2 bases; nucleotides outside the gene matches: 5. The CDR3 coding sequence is TGCGCCAGCAGCCAAGTTTACAGGGGGTACACAGATACGCAGTATTTT. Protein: CASSQVYRGYTDTQYF.

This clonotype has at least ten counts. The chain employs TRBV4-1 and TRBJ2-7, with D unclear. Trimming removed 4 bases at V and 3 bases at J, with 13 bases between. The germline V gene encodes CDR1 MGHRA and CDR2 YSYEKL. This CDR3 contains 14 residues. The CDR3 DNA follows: TGCGCCAGCAGCCCACTTTGGACCAACTACGAGCAGTACTTC. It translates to CASSPLWTNYEQYF.

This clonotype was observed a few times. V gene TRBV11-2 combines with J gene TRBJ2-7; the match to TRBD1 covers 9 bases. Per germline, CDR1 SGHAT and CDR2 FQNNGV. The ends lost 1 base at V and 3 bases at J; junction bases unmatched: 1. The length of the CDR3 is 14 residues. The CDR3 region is CASSLAGQGYEQYF. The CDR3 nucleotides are TGTGCCAGCAGCTTAGCGGGACAGGGCTACGAGCAGTACTTC.

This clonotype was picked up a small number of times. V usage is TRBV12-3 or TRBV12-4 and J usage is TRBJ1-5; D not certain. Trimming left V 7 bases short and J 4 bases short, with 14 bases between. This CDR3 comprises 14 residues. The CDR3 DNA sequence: TGTGCCAGCACTCATAGTGCGGGGAATCAGCCCCAGCATTTT. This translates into CASTHSAGNQPQHF.